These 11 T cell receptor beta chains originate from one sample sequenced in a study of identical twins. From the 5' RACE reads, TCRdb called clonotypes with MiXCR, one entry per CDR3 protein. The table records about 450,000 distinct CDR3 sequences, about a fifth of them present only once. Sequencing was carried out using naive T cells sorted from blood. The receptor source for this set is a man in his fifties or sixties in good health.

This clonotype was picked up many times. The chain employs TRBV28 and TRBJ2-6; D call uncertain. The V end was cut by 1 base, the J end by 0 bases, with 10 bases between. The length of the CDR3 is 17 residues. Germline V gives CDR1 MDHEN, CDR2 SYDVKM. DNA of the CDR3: TGTGCCAGCAGTTTATTCCAGCCCTACTCTGGGGCCAACGTCCTGACTTTC. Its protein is CASSLFQPYSGANVLTF.

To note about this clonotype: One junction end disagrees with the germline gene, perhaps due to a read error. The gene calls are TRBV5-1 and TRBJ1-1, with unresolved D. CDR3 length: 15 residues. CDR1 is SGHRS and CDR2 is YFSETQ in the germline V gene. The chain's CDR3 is CASSSWVGYNTEVFF. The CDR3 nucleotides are TGCGCCAGCAGCTCTTGGGTGGGTTACAACACTGAAGTTTTCTTT.

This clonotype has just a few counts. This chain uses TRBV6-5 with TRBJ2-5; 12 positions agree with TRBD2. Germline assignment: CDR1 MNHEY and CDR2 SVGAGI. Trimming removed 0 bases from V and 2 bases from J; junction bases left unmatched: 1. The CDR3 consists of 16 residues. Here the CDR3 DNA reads TGTGCCAGCAGTTACTCGACTAGCGGGGGACAAGAGACCCAGTACTTC. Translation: CASSYSTSGGQETQYF.

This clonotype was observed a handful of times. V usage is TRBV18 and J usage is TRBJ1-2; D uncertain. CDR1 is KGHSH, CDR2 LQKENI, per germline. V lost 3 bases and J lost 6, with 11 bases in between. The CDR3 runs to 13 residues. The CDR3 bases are TGTGCCAGCTCACCCGCAACTCGAGATGGCTACACCTTC. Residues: CASSPATRDGYTF.

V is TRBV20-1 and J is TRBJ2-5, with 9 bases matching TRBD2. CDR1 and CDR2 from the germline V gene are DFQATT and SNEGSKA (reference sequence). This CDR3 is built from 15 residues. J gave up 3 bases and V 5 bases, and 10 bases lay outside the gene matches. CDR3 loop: CSASQPTSGEETQYF. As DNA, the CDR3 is TGCAGTGCTTCCCAACCGACTAGCGGTGAAGAGACCCAGTACTTC.

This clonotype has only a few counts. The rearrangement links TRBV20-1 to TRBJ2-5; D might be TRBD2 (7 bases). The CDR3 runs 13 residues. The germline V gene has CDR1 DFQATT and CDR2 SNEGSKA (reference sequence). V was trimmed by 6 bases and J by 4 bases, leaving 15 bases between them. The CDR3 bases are TGCAGTGCCAGGGGAGGGATGGGAGAGACCCAGTACTTC. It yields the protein CSARGGMGETQYF.

The CDR3 bases are TGTGCCAGCAGCCCGGGACAGGGTCCGAACACCGGGGAGCTGTTTTTT. Encoded protein: CASSPGQGPNTGELFF. The chain carries TRBV4-2 and TRBJ2-2, with 9 bases matching TRBD1. Germline V lookup: CDR1 LGHNA, CDR2 YNFKEQ. CDR3 size: 16 residues. With V trimmed by 4 bases and J by 0 bases, 3 bases remained unmatched.

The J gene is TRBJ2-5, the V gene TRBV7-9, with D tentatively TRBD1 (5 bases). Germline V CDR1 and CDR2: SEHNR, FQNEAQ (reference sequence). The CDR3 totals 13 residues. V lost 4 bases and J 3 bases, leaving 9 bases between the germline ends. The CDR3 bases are TGTGCCAGCAGCTCTCCAGGGAAAGAGACCCAGTACTTC. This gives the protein CASSSPGKETQYF.

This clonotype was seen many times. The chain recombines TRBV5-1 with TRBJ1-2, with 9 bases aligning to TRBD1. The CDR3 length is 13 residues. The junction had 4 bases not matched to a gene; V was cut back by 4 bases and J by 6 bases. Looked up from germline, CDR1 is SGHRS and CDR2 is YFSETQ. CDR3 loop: CASSQRTGDGYTF. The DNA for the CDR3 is TGCGCCAGCAGCCAAAGGACAGGGGATGGCTACACCTTC.

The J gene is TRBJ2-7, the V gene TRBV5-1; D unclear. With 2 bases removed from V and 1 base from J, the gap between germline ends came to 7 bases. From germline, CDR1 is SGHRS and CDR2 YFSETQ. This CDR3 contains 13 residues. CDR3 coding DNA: TGCGCCAGCAGCTTCCCCCAGTCCTACGAGCAGTACTTC. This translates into CASSFPQSYEQYF.

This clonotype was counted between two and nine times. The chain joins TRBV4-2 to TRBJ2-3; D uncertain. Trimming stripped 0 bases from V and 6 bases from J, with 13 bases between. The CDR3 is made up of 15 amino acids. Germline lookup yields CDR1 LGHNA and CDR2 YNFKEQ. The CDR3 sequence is CASSQDRVRPDTQYF. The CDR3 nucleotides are TGTGCCAGCAGCCAAGATCGCGTTAGGCCGGATACGCAGTATTTT.